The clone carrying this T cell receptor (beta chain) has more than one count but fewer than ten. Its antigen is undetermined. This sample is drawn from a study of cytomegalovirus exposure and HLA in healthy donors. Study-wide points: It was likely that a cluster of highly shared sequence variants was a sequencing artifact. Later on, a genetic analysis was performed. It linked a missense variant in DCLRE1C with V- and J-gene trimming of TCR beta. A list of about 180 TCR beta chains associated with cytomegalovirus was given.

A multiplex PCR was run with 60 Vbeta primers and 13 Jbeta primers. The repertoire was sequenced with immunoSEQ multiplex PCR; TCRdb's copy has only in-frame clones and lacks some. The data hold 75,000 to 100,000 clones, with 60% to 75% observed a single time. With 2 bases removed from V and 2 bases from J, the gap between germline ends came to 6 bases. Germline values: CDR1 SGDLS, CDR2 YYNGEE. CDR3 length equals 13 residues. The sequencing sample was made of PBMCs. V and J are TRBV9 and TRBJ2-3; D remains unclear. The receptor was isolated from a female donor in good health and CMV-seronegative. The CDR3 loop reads CASSVDFTDTQYF. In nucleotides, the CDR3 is TGTGCCAGCAGCGTCGACTTCACAGATACGCAGTATTTT.